This T cell receptor (beta chain) appears in the sequencing data of a study of breast tumors, draining lymph nodes, adjacent tissues. TCRdb passed the multiplex PCR reads through MiXCR, listing each CDR3 protein once. The sample has about 220,000 distinct CDR3 sequences, roughly a third seen once. The lymph nodes were axillary draining lymph nodes from breast cancer patients. Study-wide findings and caveats: Compared with lymph nodes, tumors were less diverse; compared with nontumor tissue, more. Compared with basal-like, luminal-like tumors shared significantly more repertoire with nontumor tissue.

This clonotype appeared a few times. Antigen specificity is unknown. V lost 5 bases and J lost 3, with 11 bases in between. CDR1 and CDR2 (germline): MNHEY, SVGAGI. The CDR3 is made up of 13 amino acids. The chain is built from TRBV6-5 and TRBJ2-7; TRBD2 might be the D (5 bases). The sequenced sample consisted of axillary lymph node tissue. The sequence was collected from a female donor with breast cancer. Some clones in this sample may be carry-over from other donors' samples. CDR3 residues: CASSHGKNYEQYF. The CDR3 nucleotides read TGTGCCAGCAGTCACGGGAAGAACTACGAGCAGTACTTC.